The clone carrying this T cell receptor (beta chain) was counted between two and nine times. The sample originates from a study of low-dose radiotherapy and immunotherapy resistance in tumors. Study information: Intravenous nivolumab 240 mg every two weeks plus ipilimumab 1 mg/kg every six weeks was given to patients.

Time point here: before trial treatment. First-strand cDNA relied on TRAV- and TRBV-specific primers spanning alpha and beta chains. A roughly 20-cycle PCR with a constant-region primer and V-primer adapter amplified TCRs. One entry per CDR3 protein, called by TCRdb with MiXCR from the reads. The sample holds almost 40,000 distinct CDR3 sequences, around 30% seen once. J lost 0 bases, V lost 2 bases, and 4 bases had no gene match. The germline V gene has CDR1 LGHNA and CDR2 YNFKEQ. The CDR3 is 16 amino acids. The sequences come from PBMCs, collected before treatment. The origin of this receptor is a male donor with gallbladder cancer. This chain joins TRBV4-2 and TRBJ2-5, with 9 bases matching TRBD2. In DNA form, the CDR3 reads TGTGCCAGCAGCCAACAGAGCGGGGGGTACCAAGAGACCCAGTACTTC. Its protein product is CASSQQSGGYQETQYF.